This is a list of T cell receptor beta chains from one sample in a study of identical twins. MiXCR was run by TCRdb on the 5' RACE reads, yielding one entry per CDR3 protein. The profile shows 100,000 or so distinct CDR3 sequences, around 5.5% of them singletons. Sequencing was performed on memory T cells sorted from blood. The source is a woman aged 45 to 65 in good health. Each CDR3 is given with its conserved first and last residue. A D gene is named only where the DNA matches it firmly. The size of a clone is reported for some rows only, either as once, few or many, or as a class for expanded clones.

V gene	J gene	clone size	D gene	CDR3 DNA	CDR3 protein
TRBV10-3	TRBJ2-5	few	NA	TGTGCCATCAGTGAGAGACAGCAAGAGACCCAGTACTTC	CAISERQQETQYF
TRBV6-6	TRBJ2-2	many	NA	TGTGCCAGCTGCCGAGTGGGTGCATTCACCGGGGAGCTGTTTTTT	CASCRVGAFTGELFF
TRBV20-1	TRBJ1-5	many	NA	TGCAGTGCGAAGGTGGCGGACAATCAGCCCCAGCATTTT	CSAKVADNQPQHF
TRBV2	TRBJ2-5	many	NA	TGTGCCAGCAGACTAGGAGAGACCCAGTACTTC	CASRLGETQYF
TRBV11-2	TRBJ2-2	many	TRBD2	TGTGCCAGCAGAGCGGGAGGGTCCGGGGAGCTGTTTTTT	CASRAGGSGELFF
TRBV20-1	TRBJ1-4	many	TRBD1	TGCAGTGCCGGGACAGGGGGTAATGAAAAACTGTTTTTT	CSAGTGGNEKLFF
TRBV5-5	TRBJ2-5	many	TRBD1	TGTGCCAGCAGCGGAACAGGGGGCGAAGAGACCCAGTACTTC	CASSGTGGEETQYF
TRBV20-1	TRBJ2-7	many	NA	TGCAGTGCCGACAATCAGGGGTACGAGCAGTACTTC	CSADNQGYEQYF
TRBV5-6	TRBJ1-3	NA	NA	TGTGCCAGCAGGGCGGCTGAGGGCACAAACACCATATATTTT	CASRAAEGTNTIYF
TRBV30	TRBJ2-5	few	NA	TGTGCCTGCCGAGTTGGGGACTCACCCTGGGAGACCCAGTACTTC	CACRVGDSPWETQYF
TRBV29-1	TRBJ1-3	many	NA	TGCAGCGCCACCCAGGGGATGTCTGGAAACACCATATATTTT	CSATQGMSGNTIYF
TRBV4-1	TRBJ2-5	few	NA	TGCGCCAGCAGCCTCCCTATCGAGAGCCAGACCCAGTACTTC	CASSLPIESQTQYF
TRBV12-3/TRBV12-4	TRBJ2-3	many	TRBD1	TGTGCCAGCAGTTTTGGGACAGGGAGCACAGATACGCAGTATTTT	CASSFGTGSTDTQYF
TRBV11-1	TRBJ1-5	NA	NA	TGTGCCAGCAGCACCTCCGGGACTTACCATCAGCCCCAGCATTTT	CASSTSGTYHQPQHF
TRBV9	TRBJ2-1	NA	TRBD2	TGTGCCAGCAGCGTAGGGGGACTAGACAATGAGCAGTTCTTC	CASSVGGLDNEQFF
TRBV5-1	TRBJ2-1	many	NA	TGCGCCAGCAGCTTGCCCCAACTAGAGCAGTTCTTC	CASSLPQLEQFF
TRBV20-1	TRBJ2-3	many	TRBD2	TGCAGTGCTAGGAGGACTAGCGGATTCACAGATACGCAGTATTTT	CSARRTSGFTDTQYF
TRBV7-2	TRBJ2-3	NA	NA	TGTGCCAGCAGCCCTCGCTGGGGTCGCACAGATACGCAGTATTTT	CASSPRWGRTDTQYF
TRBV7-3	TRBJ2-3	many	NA	TGTGCCAGCAGCTTAAAAGATACGCAGTATTTT	CASSLKDTQYF
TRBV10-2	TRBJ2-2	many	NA	TGCGCCAGCAGGTCTAGCACGGTCGGGGAGCTGTTTTTT	CASRSSTVGELFF
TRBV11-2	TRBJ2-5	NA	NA	TGTGCCAGCAGCTTTCCCGGGGAGACCCAGTACTTC	CASSFPGETQYF
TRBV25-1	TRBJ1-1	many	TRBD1	TGTGCCAGCAGTGGGGGACAGGTTGAAGCTTTCTTT	CASSGGQVEAFF
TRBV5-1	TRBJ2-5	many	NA	TGCGCCAGCAGCTTGGGCCAAGAGACCCAGTACTTC	CASSLGQETQYF
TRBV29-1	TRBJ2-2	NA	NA	TGCAGCGTTCTGGTCGGGACGAACACCGGGGAGCTGTTTTTT	CSVLVGTNTGELFF